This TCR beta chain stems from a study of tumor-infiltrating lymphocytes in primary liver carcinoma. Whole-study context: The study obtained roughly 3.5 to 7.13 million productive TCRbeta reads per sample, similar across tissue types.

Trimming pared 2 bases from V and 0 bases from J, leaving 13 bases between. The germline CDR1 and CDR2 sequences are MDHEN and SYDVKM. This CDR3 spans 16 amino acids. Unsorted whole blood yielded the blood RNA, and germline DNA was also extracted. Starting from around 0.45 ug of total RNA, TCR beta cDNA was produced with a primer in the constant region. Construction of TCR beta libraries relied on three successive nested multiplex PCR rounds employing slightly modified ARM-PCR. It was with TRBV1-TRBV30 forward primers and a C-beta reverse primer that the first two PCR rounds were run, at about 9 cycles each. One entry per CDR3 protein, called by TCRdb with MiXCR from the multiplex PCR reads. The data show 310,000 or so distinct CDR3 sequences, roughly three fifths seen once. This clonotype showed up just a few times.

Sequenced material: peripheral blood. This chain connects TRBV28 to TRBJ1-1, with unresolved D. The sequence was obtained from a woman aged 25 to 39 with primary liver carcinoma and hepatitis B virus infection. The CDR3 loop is CASSLPPPFMNTEAFF. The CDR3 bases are TGTGCCAGCAGTTTACCCCCTCCCTTCATGAACACTGAAGCTTTCTTT.